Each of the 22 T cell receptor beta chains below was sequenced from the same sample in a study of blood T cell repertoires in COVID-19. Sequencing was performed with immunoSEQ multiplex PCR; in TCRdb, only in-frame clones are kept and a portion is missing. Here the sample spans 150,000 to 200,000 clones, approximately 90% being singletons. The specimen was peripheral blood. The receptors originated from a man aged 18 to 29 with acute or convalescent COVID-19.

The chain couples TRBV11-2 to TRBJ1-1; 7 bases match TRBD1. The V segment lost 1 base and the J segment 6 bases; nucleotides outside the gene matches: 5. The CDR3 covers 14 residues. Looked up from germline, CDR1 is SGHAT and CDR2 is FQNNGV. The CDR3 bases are TGTGCCAGCAGCTTAGGCAACAGGGGATCTGAAGCTTTCTTT. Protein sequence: CASSLGNRGSEAFF.

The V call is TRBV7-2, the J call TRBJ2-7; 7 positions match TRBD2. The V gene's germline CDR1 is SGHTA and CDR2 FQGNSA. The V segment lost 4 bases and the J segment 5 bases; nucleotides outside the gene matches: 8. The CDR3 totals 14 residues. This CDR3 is CASSWGGDLHEQYV. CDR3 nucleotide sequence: TGTGCCAGCAGCTGGGGGGGGGACCTTCACGAGCAGTACGTC.

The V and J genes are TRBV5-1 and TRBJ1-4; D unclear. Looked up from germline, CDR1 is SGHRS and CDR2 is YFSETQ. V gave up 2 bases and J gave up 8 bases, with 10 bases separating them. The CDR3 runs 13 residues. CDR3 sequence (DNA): TGCGCCAGCAGCTTTGGCGCGGGGGAAAAACTGTTTTTT. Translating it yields CASSFGAGEKLFF.

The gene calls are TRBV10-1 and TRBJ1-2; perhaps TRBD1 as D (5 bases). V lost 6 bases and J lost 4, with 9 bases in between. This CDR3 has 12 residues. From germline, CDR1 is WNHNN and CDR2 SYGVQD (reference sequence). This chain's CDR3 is CASSDDSYGYTF. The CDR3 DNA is TGCGCCAGCAGCGACGACAGCTATGGCTACACCTTC.

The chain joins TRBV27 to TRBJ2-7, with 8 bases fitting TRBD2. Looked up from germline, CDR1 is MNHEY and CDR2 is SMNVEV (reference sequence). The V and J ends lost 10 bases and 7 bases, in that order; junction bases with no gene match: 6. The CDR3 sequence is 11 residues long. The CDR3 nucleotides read TGTGCCACGGGAGGGGCTGGTGAGCAGTACGTC. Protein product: CATGGAGEQYV.

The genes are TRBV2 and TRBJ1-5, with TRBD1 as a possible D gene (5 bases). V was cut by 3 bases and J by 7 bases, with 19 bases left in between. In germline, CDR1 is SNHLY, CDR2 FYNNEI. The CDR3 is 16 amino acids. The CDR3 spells CASSDQLTQRGQPQHF. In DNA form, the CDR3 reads TGTGCCAGCAGTGACCAGCTGACCCAACGGGGGCAGCCCCAGCATTTT.

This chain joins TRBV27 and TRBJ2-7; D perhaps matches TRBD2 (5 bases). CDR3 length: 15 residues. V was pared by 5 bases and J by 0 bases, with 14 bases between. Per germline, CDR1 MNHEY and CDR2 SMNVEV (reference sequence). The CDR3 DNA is TGTGCCAGCAGTCTCTCCGCTAGCTTCTCCTACGAGCAGTACTTC. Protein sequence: CASSLSASFSYEQYF.

As DNA, the CDR3 is TGTGCCAGCAGGTCGGTAGCGGGGTTGAACACCGGGGAGCTGTTTTTT. This sequence encodes CASRSVAGLNTGELFF. V gene TRBV3-1 (or the pseudogene TRBV3-2) combines with J gene TRBJ2-2; 8 bases map to TRBD2. Germline CDR1 is LGHDT and CDR2 is YNNKEL (reference sequence). V lost 6 bases to trimming and J lost 1 base; unmatched junction nucleotides: 7. The CDR3 spans 16 residues.

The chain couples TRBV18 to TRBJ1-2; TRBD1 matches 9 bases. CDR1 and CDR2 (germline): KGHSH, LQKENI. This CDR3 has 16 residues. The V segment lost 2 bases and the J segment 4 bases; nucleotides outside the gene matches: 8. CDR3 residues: CASSPTKGQGTYGYTF. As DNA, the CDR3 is TGTGCCAGCTCACCAACGAAGGGACAGGGTACCTATGGCTACACCTTC.

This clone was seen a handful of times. The CDR3 DNA follows: TGTGCCAGCAGTGAATTTACAGGGACCCATCAGCCCCAGCATTTT. Protein: CASSEFTGTHQPQHF. The gene calls are TRBV6-1 and TRBJ1-5; tentatively, D is TRBD1 (6 bases). The CDR3 runs 15 residues. CDR1 is MNHNS, CDR2 SASEGT, per germline. Trimming took 2 bases from V and 5 from J, leaving 13 bases between them.

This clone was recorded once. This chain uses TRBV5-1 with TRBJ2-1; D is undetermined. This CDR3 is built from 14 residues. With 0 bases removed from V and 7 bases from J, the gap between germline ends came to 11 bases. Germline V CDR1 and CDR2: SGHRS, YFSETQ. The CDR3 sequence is CASSLGTVLNEQFF. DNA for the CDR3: TGCGCCAGCAGCTTGGGCACGGTCCTAAATGAGCAGTTCTTC.

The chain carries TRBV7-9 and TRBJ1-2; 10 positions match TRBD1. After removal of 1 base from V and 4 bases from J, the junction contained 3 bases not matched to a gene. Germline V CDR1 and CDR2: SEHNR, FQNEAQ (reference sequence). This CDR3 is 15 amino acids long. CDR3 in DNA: TGTGCCAGCAGCTTAGAGACAGGGGGCGTCTATGGCTACACCTTC. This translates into CASSLETGGVYGYTF.

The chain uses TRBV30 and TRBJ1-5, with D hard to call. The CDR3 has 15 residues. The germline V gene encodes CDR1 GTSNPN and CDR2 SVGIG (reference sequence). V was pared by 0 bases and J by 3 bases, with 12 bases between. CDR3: CAWSVGGRTNQPQHF. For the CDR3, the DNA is TGTGCCTGGAGTGTCGGAGGCAGGACCAATCAGCCCCAGCATTTT.

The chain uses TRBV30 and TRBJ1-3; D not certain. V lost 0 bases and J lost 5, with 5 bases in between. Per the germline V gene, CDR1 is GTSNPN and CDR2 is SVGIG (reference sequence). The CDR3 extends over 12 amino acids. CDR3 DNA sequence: TGTGCCTGGAGTGTACTGAGAAACACCATATATTTT. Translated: CAWSVLRNTIYF.

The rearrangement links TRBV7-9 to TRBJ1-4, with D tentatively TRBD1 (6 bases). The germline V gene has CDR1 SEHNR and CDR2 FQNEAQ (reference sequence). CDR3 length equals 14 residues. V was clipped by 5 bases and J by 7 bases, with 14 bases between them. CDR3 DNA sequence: TGTGCCAGCAGCACGCCAGGGGACCGTGAAAAACTGTTTTTT. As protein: CASSTPGDREKLFF.

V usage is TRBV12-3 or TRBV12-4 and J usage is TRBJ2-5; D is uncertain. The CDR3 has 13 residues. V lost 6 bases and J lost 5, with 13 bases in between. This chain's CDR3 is CASSLPPRETQYF. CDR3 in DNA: TGTGCCAGCAGCCTACCACCCCGTGAGACCCAGTACTTC.

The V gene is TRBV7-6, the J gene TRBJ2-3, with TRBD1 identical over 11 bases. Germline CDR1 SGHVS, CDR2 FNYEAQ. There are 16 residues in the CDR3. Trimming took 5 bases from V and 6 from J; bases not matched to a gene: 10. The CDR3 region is CASSQRTGGVMDTQYF. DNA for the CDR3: TGTGCCAGCAGCCAAAGGACAGGGGGCGTTATGGATACGCAGTATTTT.

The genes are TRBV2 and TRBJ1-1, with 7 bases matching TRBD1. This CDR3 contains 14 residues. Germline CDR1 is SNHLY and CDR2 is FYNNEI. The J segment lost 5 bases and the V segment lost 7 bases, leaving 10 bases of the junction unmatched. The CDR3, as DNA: TGTGCCAGCATTATCGAGGGGGCGGGAACTGAAGCTTTCTTT. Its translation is CASIIEGAGTEAFF.

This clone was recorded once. CDR3 amino acids: CASSSWGGINTEAFF. CDR3 in DNA: TGTGCCAGCAGCTCATGGGGGGGTATCAACACTGAAGCTTTCTTT. The rearrangement links TRBV11-1 to TRBJ1-1; possible D gene TRBD1, 5 bases. CDR3 length: 15 residues. V lost 4 bases to trimming and J lost 2 bases, with 14 bases between them. CDR1 and CDR2 (germline): SGHAT, FQDESV (reference sequence).

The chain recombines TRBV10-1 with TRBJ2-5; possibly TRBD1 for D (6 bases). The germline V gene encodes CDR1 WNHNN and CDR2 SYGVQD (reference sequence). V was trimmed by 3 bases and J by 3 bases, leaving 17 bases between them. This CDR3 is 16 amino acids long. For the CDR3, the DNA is TGCGCCAGCAGTGAAGGTTTGGGGGCCCAGGAAGAGACCCAGTACTTC. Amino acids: CASSEGLGAQEETQYF.

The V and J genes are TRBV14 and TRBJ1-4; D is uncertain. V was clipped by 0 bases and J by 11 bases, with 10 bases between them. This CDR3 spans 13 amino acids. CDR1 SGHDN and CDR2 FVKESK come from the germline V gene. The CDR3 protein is CASSQDRWTKLFF. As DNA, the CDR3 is TGTGCCAGCAGCCAAGATCGTTGGACTAAACTGTTTTTT.

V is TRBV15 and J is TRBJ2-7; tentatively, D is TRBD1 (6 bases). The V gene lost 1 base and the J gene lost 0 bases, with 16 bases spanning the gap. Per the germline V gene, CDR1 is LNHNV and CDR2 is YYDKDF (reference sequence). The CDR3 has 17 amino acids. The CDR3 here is CATSRVTFRTDSYEQYV. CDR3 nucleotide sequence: TGTGCCACCAGCAGAGTAACCTTTCGGACAGACTCCTACGAGCAGTACGTC.